The entry below describes one T cell receptor (beta chain). These data belong to a study of tumor-infiltrating lymphocytes in primary liver carcinoma. It was unsorted whole blood that yielded blood RNA, and germline DNA was also extracted. Infection with HBV was chronic in patients; they were treatment-naive. J was trimmed by 6 bases and V by 0 bases; bases with no gene match: 10. CDR3 length: 17 amino acids. Germline V CDR1 and CDR2: MGHRA, YSYEKL. Production of TCR beta cDNA used about 500 ng total RNA together with a constant-region primer. Researchers made the TCR beta libraries by running three nested multiplex PCR rounds with slightly modified ARM-PCR. Use of TRBV1-TRBV30 forward primers with a C-beta reverse primer characterized the first two PCR rounds, which lasted around 10 cycles each. TCRdb itself ran the multiplex PCR reads through MiXCR, one entry per CDR3 protein. The table includes about 180,000 distinct CDR3 sequences, roughly three fifths detected once.

This clonotype was sampled from a man aged 35 to 55 with primary liver carcinoma and hepatitis B virus infection. This rearrangement joins TRBV4-1 to TRBJ1-5, with TRBD1 matching over 8 bases. The sequenced sample was peripheral blood. The DNA of the CDR3 is TGCGCCAGCAGCCAAGATCAGGGGCAGGGGGCAGGTCAGCCCCAGCATTTT. Translation: CASSQDQGQGAGQPQHF.